The rows below give T cell receptor beta chains drawn from one sample of a study of shared clonotypes between healthy human individuals. TCRdb's table, derived via immunoSEQ multiplex PCR, lists solely in-frame clones and lacks some. In the table there are around 1.1 million clones, approximately 80% of which are singletons. The sequenced sample consisted of memory CD4+ T cells from PBMCs. All receptors derive from a man aged 18 to 35 in good health. Some clones in this sample may be carry-over from other donors' samples. CDR3s include the opening cysteine and the closing phenylalanine or tryptophan. The D gene is left open where the match is weak. For some rows the clone size is stated as once, few or many, or as a class when expanded; others skip it.

TRBV6-1	-	TRBD2	16	TRBJ2-7	CASSEAWLAGTYEQYF	TGTGCCAGCAGTGAAGCGTGGCTAGCGGGAACCTACGAGCAGTACTTC
TRBV5-4	-	-	13	TRBJ2-2	CASSMTNTGELFF	TGTGCCAGCAGCATGACGAACACCGGGGAGCTGTTTTTT
TRBV4-1	-	TRBD1	15	TRBJ2-2	CASSQGNRGTGELFF	TGCGCCAGCAGCCAAGGAAACAGGGGGACCGGGGAGCTGTTTTTT
TRBV6-5	-	TRBD1	15	TRBJ1-5	CASRPRTGGRQPQHF	TGTGCCAGCAGACCGAGGACAGGGGGAAGGCAGCCCCAGCATTTT
TRBV5-1	-	-	14	TRBJ2-2	CASSSRSNTGELFF	TGCGCCAGCAGCTCCAGGTCGAACACCGGGGAGCTGTTTTTT
TRBV6-1	-	TRBD2	14	TRBJ2-7	CASSREGLDYEQYF	TGTGCCAGCAGCCGAGAGGGACTAGACTACGAGCAGTACTTC
TRBV28	few	-	12	TRBJ1-2	CASSTPVGGYTF	TGTGCCAGCAGCACCCCGGTGGGCGGCTACACCTTC
TRBV5-4	-	TRBD1	15	TRBJ2-1	CASSTPGGEKNEQFF	TGTGCCAGCAGCACGCCAGGGGGTGAGAAAAATGAGCAGTTCTTC
TRBV11-2	-	-	14	TRBJ2-7	CASSLDWGAYEQYF	TGTGCCAGCAGCTTAGACTGGGGAGCGTACGAGCAGTACTTC
TRBV29-1	-	TRBD2	16	TRBJ2-1	CSVEPPGTRVNNEQFF	TGCAGCGTTGAACCCCCCGGGACTAGAGTGAACAATGAGCAGTTCTTC
TRBV7-8	-	TRBD1	15	TRBJ1-4	CASSPGGGGFEKLFF	TGTGCCAGCAGCCCAGGGGGCGGGGGCTTTGAAAAACTGTTTTTT
TRBV4-2	-	-	14	TRBJ2-7	CASSQVADPREQYF	TGTGCCAGCAGCCAAGTAGCGGACCCTAGGGAGCAGTACTTC
TRBV11-3	-	-	15	TRBJ2-1	CASSLDPQPGNEQFF	TGTGCCAGCAGCTTAGATCCCCAGCCTGGGAATGAGCAGTTCTTC
TRBV11-2	-	-	17	TRBJ2-6	CASSPLGGYSGANVLTF	TGTGCCAGCAGCCCTCTTGGGGGGTACTCTGGGGCCAACGTCCTGACTTTC
TRBV6-1	-	TRBD1	17	TRBJ1-2	CASSGAGQGGEYYGYTF	TGTGCCAGCAGTGGGGCCGGACAGGGGGGAGAGTACTATGGCTACACCTTC
TRBV4-2	-	-	14	TRBJ2-3	CASSQVHAADTQYF	TGTGCCAGCAGCCAAGTCCATGCGGCGGATACGCAGTATTTT
TRBV9	-	-	15	TRBJ1-2	CASSTSAGAHYGYTF	TGTGCCAGCAGCACGTCGGCGGGGGCCCACTATGGCTACACCTTC
TRBV4-1	-	-	14	TRBJ1-5	CASSQAQELQPQHF	TGCGCCAGCAGCCAAGCACAGGAACTTCAGCCCCAGCATTTT
TRBV7-3	-	-	14	TRBJ2-1	CASSRGVRDNEQFF	TGTGCCAGCAGCCGGGGAGTGAGGGACAATGAGCAGTTCTTC
TRBV18	few	-	13	TRBJ1-2	CASSPGANYGYTF	TGTGCCAGCTCACCGGGGGCTAACTATGGCTACACCTTC
TRBV27	-	TRBD1	18	TRBJ1-1	CASSSTTRDRGWNTEAFF	TGTGCCAGCAGTTCCACAACCCGGGACAGGGGGTGGAACACTGAAGCTTTCTTT
TRBV7-3	-	-	17	TRBJ2-2	CASSATRDGVFLEELFF	TGTGCCAGCAGCGCAACCCGGGACGGGGTTTTTCTCGAGGAGCTGTTTTTT
TRBV28	-	TRBD1	15	TRBJ2-7	CASSRLETGYYEQYF	TGTGCCAGCAGTCGCTTGGAGACAGGGTACTACGAGCAGTACTTC
TRBV18	-	-	16	TRBJ2-4	CASSPQDSLAKNIQYF	TGTGCCAGCTCACCCCAGGACAGCCTAGCCAAAAACATTCAGTACTTC
TRBV15	few	-	12	TRBJ1-5	CATSRQNQPQHF	TGTGCCACCAGCAGGCAGAATCAGCCCCAGCATTTT
TRBV7-6	-	-	16	TRBJ2-1	CASSLLGHSSYNEQFF	TGTGCCAGCAGCTTACTCGGACATTCATCCTACAATGAGCAGTTCTTC
TRBV10-3	-	-	14	TRBJ2-7	CATKRAGDSYEQYF	TGTGCCACCAAAAGAGCGGGCGACTCCTACGAGCAGTACTTC
TRBV2	-	-	13	TRBJ2-3	CASIFGVGDTQYF	TGTGCCAGCATATTCGGGGTCGGAGATACGCAGTATTTT
TRBV7-2	few	-	13	TRBJ1-3	CASSSGFGNTIYF	TGTGCCAGCAGCTCCGGGTTTGGGAACACCATATATTTT